The T cell receptor (beta chain) under discussion was sequenced for a study of T cells in Graves' hyperthyroidism and ophthalmopathy (dated by TCRdb to the late 2010s). Context from the whole study: Peripheral blood samples were taken at initial diagnosis, before any treatment was given. TCR V-J signatures able to tell the groups apart were searched for in a discovery cohort of more than 90 patients, of whom 40 to 45 had Graves' ophthalmopathy and 55 to 65 had stable Graves' hyperthyroidism. An independent validation cohort of about 19 hyperthyroidism patients and about 15 patients who later progressed to ophthalmopathy tested prospective prediction of ophthalmopathy. The 75 to 100 discovery patients were randomly divided into training and test sets at a 7:3 ratio. Thyroid tissue and blood T-cell repertoires from six Graves' hyperthyroidism patients were also compared in the study. After sampling, hyperthyroidism patients received methimazole starting at 30 mg daily, and ophthalmopathy patients received high-dose intravenous methylprednisolone. The paper reports TCR Vbeta CDR3 sequencing of approximately 140 peripheral blood samples: under 45 ophthalmopathy, roughly 74 hyperthyroidism and around 17 progressor patients.

Here is what the overall study found, with its caveats: In cross-validation, a model built on a 13 V-J signature told ophthalmopathy apart from stable hyperthyroidism with 85% to 90% sensitivity and roughly 81% specificity, and in testing the same model reached 80%/75%. Sample size was not statistically predetermined, and blinding of investigators to group allocation was not performed. Blood samples also contained most of the expanded thyroid clonotypes (frequency above 0.001), which suggests that blood repertoires may reflect thyroid immune responses. In validation, the model predicted progression to ophthalmopathy with 60% to 71% sensitivity and less than 80% specificity, a median of approximately 6.5 months before onset.

On this clonotype itself: Which antigen it targets is not known. No clone much larger than this one lies a single base away; base qualities are absent.

The CDR3 contains 12 residues, cysteine and phenylalanine counted. Left in the record is the CDR3 DNA by itself, 36 bases read in frame from the first base. At the junction V is shortened by 5 bases and J by 6 bases, with 11 bases in between. For CDR1 and CDR2, the germline V gene (reference sequence) lists DFQATT and SNEGSKA. A patient counted as having stable Graves' hyperthyroidism if no progression to ophthalmopathy occurred over 18 months of follow-up. Hyperthyroidism patients were aged 18 to 65 years and newly diagnosed, with disease duration of less than 2 months. Patients with uncontrolled infections, other autoimmune diseases, pregnancy or lactation were excluded. Diagnoses relied on clinical symptoms, serum thyroxine and TRAb, thyroid ultrasound and orbital computed tomography. PBMCs were separated from roughly 9.6 ml of fresh peripheral blood using Ficoll-Paque density gradient centrifugation. Trizol reagent was used to extract total RNA, and RNA quality was then checked on an Agilent 2100 Bioanalyzer.

Amplification of TCR beta CDR3 regions was carried out from RNA transcripts. A first-round RT-PCR of the TCR CDR3 used the HTBI primer set with the Qiagen OneStep RT-PCR kit. The libraries were constructed in a second round of multiplex PCR and then size-selected and purified. Sequencing of the libraries was done on an Illumina HiSeq2000 using paired-end 100 bp reads. The authors' analysis ran thus. SOAPnuke was used to process the raw data, with reads discarded if the reads contained adapters or uncalled bases, had a mean Phred below 15, or lacked an exact constant-primer or identifier match. COPE v1.2.5 was used to merge high-quality paired reads, and clonotypes were defined as unique nucleotide sequences. MiTCR v1.1 was used to align the clonotypes against IMGT TRBV, TRBD and TRBJ reference segments. Only V-J combinations with frequency above 0.0001, covering roughly 99% of repertoires, were analysed. The TCS score was defined as the ratio of F50 (clonal expansion) to E x V (chaos), calculated using BLOSUM62-based TCRdist between CDR3 peptides within each V-J. Welch's t-statistics and random forest reduced roughly 500 V-J features to about 13, which were used in a naive Bayes classifier (R e1071). Thyroid-blood repertoire similarity was quantified with the Morisita-Horn index. Using fastp at Q25 and MiXCR, TCRdb reprocessed the public reads and kept productive beta chains. Rows matching on CDR3 protein sequence are summarized as one entry with the most common DNA and genes. These V and J calls are TCRdb output, not the study's own analysis. Here the sample has nearly 750,000 distinct CDR3 sequences; 35% occur a single time. The leading ten clones occupy approximately 31% of the sample.

The chain was built from TRBV20-1 and TRBJ2-1, with the D gene not confidently named. Sequenced: blood. The sequence derives from a woman aged 40 to 50 with Graves' hyperthyroidism. CDR3 loop: CSAVTPGNEQFF. The DNA sequence is as follows: TGCAGTGCTGTGACTCCCGGCAATGAGCAGTTCTTC.